This T cell receptor (beta chain) was captured by sequencing in a study of blood T cells in healthy people across ages. Study-wide background: About one barcoded beta molecule was captured per two T cells (by template switching).

Together with a sample-barcoded 5' primer, a J-beta primer mix was included in a second PCR lasting 7 to 11 cycles. TCRdb recomputed calls from the 5' RACE reads with MiXCR, one row per CDR3 protein. The table records roughly 1,500,000 distinct CDR3 sequences, about 35% of them present only once. Points on this clonotype: Its antigen is still unknown.

Every donor contributed about 10 milliliters of peripheral blood by blood draw. Study-level results: One million T cells yielded diversity estimates that were considered underestimates. Getting older went along with TCR beta diversity per million T cells dropping roughly linearly.

The receptor's source is a woman aged 30 to 39 in good health. Sequenced material: blood.

The CDR3 loop reads CASSQEPATSEQFF. The CDR3 region has the DNA TGCGCCAGCAGCCAAGAGCCAGCGACCAGTGAGCAGTTCTTC. The chain has TRBV4-1 and TRBJ2-1, with no clear D. The CDR3 totals 14 residues. V was trimmed by 0 bases and J by 9 bases, leaving 12 bases between them. Germline CDR1 and CDR2: MGHRA and YSYEKL.